This record concerns one TCR beta chain sequence. A few counts support this clonotype. This receptor's antigen is unknown. No clone much larger than this one lies a single base away; base qualities are absent. This record comes from a study of T-cell memory formation after mild COVID-19 (dated by TCRdb to the early 2020s). About the full investigation: TCR sequence clusters from the two donors were largely donor specific. Two young, previously healthy adult volunteers, one female and one male, were included in the cohort. In a couple of donors, T-cell clones that expanded and contracted after mild COVID-19 were tracked by sequencing TCRalpha and TCRbeta repertoires over time. Points the paper makes about the study in general: From day 15 to 85, contracting clones showed balanced CD4/CD8 phenotypes, whereas a second wave of clones that expanded from day 15 to 37 leaned towards CD4+. SARS-CoV-2 specificity of the second-wave clones peaking on day 37 was not confirmed. The study included only a couple of mild cases, and larger cohorts that include severe cases with pre-infection samples were judged to be necessary. Contracting CD4+ clones were found mainly in CM and EM memory subsets, while CD8+ clones were enriched in EMRA. The detection of some responding clones in pre-infection memory suggests that pre-existing cross-reactive memory T cells joined the SARS-CoV-2 response.

TCRdb shows the sequencer as Illumina NovaSeq 6000. TCRalpha and TCRbeta cDNA libraries were built by 5'RACE with constant-segment primers, adding sample barcodes and unique molecular identifiers. RNA was extracted from every sample with Trizol reagent. The libraries were amplified in two PCR steps, and the second step added a second sample barcode and Illumina TruSeq adapters. The libraries were sequenced on an Illumina NovaSeq using 2 x 150 bp paired-end reads. Processing in the source paper ran as follows. Reads were demultiplexed and collapsed into UMI-guided consensus sequences with migec v1.2.7. Using mixcr v2.1.11, UMI consensuses were aligned to TRA and TRB V and J templates and then assembled into clonotypes. A clonotype was counted as expanded or contracted only when both edgeR and NoisET called the clonotype significant, with the noise models trained on biological replicates. For edgeR calls, the thresholds were a false discovery rate-adjusted p below 0.01 and a log2 fold-change of 1. PCA with hierarchical clustering of max-normalized trajectories of the 1000 most abundant clonotypes was used as exploratory dynamics analysis. Separately sequenced CD4+ and CD8+ repertoires were used to assign the CD4 or CD8 phenotype of responding clones. TCRdb took the public reads, trimmed them with fastp at Q25, ran MiXCR for clone calling and kept in-frame beta chains. Each entry is one CDR3 protein sequence, shown with its most common DNA and genes. The V and J calls and clone size come from TCRdb's table, not from the authors' own analysis. A total of roughly 400,000 distinct CDR3 sequences appear in this sample, more than 15% of them only once. The leading ten clones occupy about a fifth of the sample.

Ficoll-Paque density gradient centrifugation was used to isolate PBMCs. Trimming removed 3 bases from V and 0 bases from J, leaving 12 bases between the germline ends. The CDR3, cysteine through phenylalanine, is 15 amino acids long. Kept here is only the CDR3 DNA, which spans 45 bases and is read in frame from base 1. Based on the germline V gene, the CDR1 and CDR2 sequences are SQVTM and ANQGSEA. Sequenced material: PBMCs or a T cell subset sorted from them (not recorded which). The receptor was derived from a man in his late teens or twenties who had mild COVID-19 (a few samples of this study predate the infection). The sample titles of this study are shuffled in the database, so cell type and time point are left out; the donor was told from shared clones. The chain joins TRBV29-1 to TRBJ2-1; the D region possibly corresponds to TRBD1 (6 bases align). The base sequence is TGCAGCGTTGATGGGACACTTCGCTCCTACAATGAGCAGTTCTTC. Its amino acids are CSVDGTLRSYNEQFF.